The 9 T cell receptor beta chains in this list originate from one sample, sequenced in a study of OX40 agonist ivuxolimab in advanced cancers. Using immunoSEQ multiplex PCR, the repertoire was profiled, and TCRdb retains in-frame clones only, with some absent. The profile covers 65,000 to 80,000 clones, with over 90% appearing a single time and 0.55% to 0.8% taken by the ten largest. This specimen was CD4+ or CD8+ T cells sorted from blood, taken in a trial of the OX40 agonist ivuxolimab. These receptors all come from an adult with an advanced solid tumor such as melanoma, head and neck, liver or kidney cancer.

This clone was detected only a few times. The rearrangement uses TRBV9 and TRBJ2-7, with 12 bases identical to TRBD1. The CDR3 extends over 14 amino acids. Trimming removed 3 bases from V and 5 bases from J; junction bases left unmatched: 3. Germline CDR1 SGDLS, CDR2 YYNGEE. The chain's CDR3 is CASSAGQGANEQYF. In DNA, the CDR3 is TGTGCCAGCAGCGCGGGACAGGGGGCGAACGAGCAGTACTTC.

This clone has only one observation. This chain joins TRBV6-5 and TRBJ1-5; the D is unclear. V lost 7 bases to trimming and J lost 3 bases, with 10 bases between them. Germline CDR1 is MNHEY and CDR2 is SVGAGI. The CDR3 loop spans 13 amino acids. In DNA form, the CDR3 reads TGTGCCAGCACCCCCGGTCTCAATCAGCCCCAGCATTTT. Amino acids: CASTPGLNQPQHF.

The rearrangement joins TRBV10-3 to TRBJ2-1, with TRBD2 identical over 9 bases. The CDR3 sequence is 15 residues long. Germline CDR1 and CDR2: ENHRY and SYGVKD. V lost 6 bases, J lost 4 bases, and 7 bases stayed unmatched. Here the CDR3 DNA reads TGTGCCATCAGGGAGACTAGCGGACTATACAATGAGCAGTTCTTC. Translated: CAIRETSGLYNEQFF.

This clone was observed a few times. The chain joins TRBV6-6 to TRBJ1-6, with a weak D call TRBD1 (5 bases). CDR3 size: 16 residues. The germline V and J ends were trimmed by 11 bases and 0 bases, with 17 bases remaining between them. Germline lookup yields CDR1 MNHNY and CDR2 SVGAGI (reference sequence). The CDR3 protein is CAGRVAGSSYNSPLHF. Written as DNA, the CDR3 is TGTGCCGGACGGGTGGCAGGGAGCTCCTATAATTCACCCCTCCACTTT.

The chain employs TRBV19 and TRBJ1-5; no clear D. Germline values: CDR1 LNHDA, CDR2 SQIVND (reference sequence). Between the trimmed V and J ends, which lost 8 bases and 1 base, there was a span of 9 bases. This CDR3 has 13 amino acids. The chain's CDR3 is CASSRGSNQPQHF. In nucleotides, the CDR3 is TGTGCCAGTTCGCGGGGAAGCAATCAGCCCCAGCATTTT.

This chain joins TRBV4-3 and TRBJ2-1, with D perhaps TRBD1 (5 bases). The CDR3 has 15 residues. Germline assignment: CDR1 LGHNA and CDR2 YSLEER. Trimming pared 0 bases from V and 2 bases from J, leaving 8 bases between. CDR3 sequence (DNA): TGCGCCAGCAGCCAAGAAAGACAGACCTACAATGAGCAGTTCTTC. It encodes CASSQERQTYNEQFF.

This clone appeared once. The CDR3 protein is CASRQGANEQYF. The CDR3 DNA reads as TGTGCCAGCAGACAGGGGGCGAACGAGCAGTACTTC. This chain uses TRBV18 with TRBJ2-7; 10 bases are shared with TRBD1. Looked up from germline, CDR1 is KGHSH and CDR2 is LQKENI. Trimming cost V 8 bases and J 5 bases; bases outside gene matches: 3. This CDR3 is 12 amino acids long.

CDR3 nucleotide sequence: TGTGCCAGCAGTTTAATTTTAGCGGGAGGGGGGTACAATGAGCAGTTCTTC. It encodes CASSLILAGGGYNEQFF. The chain uses TRBV27 and TRBJ2-1, with TRBD2 identical over 11 bases. After removal of 2 bases from V and 4 bases from J, the junction contained 7 bases not matched to a gene. CDR3 length: 17 amino acids. Looked up from germline, CDR1 is MNHEY and CDR2 is SMNVEV (reference sequence).

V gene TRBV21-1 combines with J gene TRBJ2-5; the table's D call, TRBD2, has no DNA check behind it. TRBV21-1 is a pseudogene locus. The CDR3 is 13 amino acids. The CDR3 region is CASTPTLDGTQYF. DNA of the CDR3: TGTGCCAGCACCCCGACTCTGGATGGGACCCAGTACTTC.